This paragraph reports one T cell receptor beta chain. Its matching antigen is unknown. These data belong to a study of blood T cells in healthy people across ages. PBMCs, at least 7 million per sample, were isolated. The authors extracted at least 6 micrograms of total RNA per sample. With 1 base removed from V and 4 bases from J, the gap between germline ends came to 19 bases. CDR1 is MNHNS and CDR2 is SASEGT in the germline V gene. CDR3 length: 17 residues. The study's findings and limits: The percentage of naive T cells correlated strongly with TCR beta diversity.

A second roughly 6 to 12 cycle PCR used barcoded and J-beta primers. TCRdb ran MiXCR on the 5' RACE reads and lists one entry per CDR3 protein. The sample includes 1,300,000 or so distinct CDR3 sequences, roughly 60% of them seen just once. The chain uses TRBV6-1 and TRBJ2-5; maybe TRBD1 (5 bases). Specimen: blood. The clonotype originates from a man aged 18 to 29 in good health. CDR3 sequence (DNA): TGTGCCAGCAGTGAAGTGTGGCAGGGCGGTTCGGCAGAGACCCAGTACTTC. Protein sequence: CASSEVWQGGSAETQYF.